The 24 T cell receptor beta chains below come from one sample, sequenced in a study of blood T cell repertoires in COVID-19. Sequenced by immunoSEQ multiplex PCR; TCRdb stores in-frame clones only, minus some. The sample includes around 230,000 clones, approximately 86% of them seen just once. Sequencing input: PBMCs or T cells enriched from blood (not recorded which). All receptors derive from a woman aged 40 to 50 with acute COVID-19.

CDR3 nucleotide sequence: TGTGCCAGCAGCTCCCGACTAGCGGGCAGCGATACGCAGTATTTT. Protein product: CASSSRLAGSDTQYF. V is TRBV7-3 and J is TRBJ2-3, with 10 positions matching TRBD2. Per germline, CDR1 SGHTA and CDR2 FQGTGA. CDR3 size: 15 residues. Unmatched junction bases numbered 7, after V lost 4 bases and J lost 6 bases.

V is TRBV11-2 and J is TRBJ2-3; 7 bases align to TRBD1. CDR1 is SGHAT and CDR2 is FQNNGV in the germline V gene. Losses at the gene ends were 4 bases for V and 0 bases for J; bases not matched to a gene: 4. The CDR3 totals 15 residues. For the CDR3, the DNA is TGTGCCAGCAGCTGCGGACAGGTGAGCACAGATACGCAGTATTTT. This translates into CASSCGQVSTDTQYF.

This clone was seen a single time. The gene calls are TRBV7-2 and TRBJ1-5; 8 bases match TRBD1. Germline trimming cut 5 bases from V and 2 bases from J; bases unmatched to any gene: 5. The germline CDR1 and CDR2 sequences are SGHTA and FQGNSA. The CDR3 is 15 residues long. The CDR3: CASSPGGRGNQPQHF. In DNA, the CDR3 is TGTGCCAGCAGCCCAGGGGGCCGTGGCAATCAGCCCCAGCATTTT. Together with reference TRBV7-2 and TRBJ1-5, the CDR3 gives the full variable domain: GAGVSQSPSNKVTEKGKDVELRCDPISGHTALYWYRQSLGQGLEFLIYFQGNSAPDKSGLPSDRFSAERTGGSVSTLTIQRTQQEDSAVYLCASSPGGRGNQPQHFGDGTRLSIL.

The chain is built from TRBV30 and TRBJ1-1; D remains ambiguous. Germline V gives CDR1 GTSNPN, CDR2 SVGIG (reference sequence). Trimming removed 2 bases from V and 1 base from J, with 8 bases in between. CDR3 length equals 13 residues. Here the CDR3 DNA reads TGTGCCTGGAGTCTCGAGAGGAACACTGAAGCTTTCTTT. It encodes CAWSLERNTEAFF. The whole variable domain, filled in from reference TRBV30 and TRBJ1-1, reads SQTIHQWPATLVQPVGSPLSLECTVEGTSNPNLYWYRQAAGRGLQLLFYSVGIGQISSEVPQNLSASRPQDRQFILSSKKLLLSDSGFYLCAWSLERNTEAFFGQGTRLTVV.

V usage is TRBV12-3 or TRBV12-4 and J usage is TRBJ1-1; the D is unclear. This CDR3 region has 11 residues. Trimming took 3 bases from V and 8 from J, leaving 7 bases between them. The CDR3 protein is CASSFLEEAFF. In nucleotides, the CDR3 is TGTGCCAGCAGTTTTTTAGAAGAAGCTTTCTTT.

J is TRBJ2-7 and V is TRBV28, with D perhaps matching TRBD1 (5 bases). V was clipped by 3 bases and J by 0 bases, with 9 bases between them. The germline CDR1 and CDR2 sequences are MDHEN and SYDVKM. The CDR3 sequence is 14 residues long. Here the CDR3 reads CASSFVQGSYEQYF. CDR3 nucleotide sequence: TGTGCCAGCAGTTTTGTCCAGGGCTCCTACGAGCAGTACTTC. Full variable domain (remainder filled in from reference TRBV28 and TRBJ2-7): DVKVTQSSRYLVKRTGEKVFLECVQDMDHENMFWYRQDPGLGLRLIYFSYDVKMKEKGDIPEGYSVSREKKERFSLILESASTNQTSMYLCASSFVQGSYEQYFGPGTRLTVT.

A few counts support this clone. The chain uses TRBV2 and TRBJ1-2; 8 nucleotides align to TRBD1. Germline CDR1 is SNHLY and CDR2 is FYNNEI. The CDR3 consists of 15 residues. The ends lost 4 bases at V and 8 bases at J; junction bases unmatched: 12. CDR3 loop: CASSGPGQDAWGYTF. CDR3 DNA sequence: TGTGCCAGCAGTGGTCCGGGACAGGATGCTTGGGGCTACACCTTC.

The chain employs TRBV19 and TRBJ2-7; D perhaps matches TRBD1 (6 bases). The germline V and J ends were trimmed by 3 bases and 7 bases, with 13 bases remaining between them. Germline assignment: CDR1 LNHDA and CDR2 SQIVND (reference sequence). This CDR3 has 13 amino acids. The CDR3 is CASSINREGEQYF. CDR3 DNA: TGTGCCAGTAGTATTAACAGGGAAGGGGAGCAGTACTTC.

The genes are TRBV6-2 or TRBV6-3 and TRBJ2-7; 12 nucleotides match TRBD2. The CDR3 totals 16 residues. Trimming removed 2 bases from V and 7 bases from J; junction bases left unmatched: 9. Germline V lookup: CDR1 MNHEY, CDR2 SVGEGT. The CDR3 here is CASSYSRLAGAGEQYF. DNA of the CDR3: TGTGCCAGCAGTTACAGTCGACTAGCGGGAGCTGGGGAGCAGTACTTC.

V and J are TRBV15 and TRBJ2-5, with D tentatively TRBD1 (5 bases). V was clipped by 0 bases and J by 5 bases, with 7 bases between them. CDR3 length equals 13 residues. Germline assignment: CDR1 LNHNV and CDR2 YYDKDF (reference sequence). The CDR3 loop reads CATSRDPGETQYF. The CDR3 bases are TGTGCCACCAGCAGAGACCCAGGGGAGACCCAGTACTTC. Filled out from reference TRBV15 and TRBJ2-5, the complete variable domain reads DAMVIQNPRYQVTQFGKPVTLSCSQTLNHNVMYWYQQKSSQAPKLLFHYYDKDFNNEADTPDNFQSRRPNTSFCFLDIRSPGLGDTAMYLCATSRDPGETQYFGPGTRLLVL.

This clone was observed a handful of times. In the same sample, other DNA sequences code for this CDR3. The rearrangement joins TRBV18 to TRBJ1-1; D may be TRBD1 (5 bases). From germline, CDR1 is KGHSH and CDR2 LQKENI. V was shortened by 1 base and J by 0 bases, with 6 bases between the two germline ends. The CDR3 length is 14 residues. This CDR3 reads CASSPQGLNTEAFF. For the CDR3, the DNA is TGTGCCAGCTCACCACAGGGGTTGAACACTGAAGCTTTCTTT. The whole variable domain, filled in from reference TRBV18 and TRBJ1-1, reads NAGVMQNPRHLVRRRGQEARLRCSPMKGHSHVYWYRQLPEEGLKFMVYLQKENIIDESGMPKERFSAEFPKEGPSILRIQQVVRGDSAAYFCASSPQGLNTEAFFGQGTRLTVV.

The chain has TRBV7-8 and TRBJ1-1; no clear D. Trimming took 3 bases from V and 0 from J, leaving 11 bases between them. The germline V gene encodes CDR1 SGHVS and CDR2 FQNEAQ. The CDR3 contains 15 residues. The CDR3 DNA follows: TGTGCCAGCAGCTTGGCAGTCATCATGAACACTGAAGCTTTCTTT. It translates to CASSLAVIMNTEAFF.

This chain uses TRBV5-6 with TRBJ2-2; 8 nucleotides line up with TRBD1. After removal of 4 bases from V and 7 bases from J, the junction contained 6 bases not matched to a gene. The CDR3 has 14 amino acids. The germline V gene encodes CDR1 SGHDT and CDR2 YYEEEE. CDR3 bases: TGTGCCAGCAGCCGACAGGGGTCGATCGGGGAGCTGTTTTTT. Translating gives CASSRQGSIGELFF.

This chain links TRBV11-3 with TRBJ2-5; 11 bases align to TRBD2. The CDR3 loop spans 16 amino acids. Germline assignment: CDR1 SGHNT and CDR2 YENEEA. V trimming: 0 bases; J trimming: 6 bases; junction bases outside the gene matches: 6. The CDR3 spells CASSLETSGASKTQYF. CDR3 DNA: TGTGCCAGCAGCTTAGAGACTAGCGGGGCCTCAAAGACCCAGTACTTC.

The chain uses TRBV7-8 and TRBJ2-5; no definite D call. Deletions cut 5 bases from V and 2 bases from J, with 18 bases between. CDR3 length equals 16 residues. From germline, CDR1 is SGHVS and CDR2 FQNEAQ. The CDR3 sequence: CASSPMGTRQQETQYF. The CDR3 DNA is TGTGCCAGCAGCCCCATGGGCACCCGTCAGCAAGAGACCCAGTACTTC.

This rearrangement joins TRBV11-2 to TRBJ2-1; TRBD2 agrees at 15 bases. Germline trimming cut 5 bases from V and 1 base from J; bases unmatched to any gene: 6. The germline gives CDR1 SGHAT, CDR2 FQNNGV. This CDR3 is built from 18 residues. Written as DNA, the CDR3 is TGTGCCAGCAGCCCAGTGGGACTAGCGGGAGGTTCCTACAATGAGCAGTTCTTC. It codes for CASSPVGLAGGSYNEQFF.

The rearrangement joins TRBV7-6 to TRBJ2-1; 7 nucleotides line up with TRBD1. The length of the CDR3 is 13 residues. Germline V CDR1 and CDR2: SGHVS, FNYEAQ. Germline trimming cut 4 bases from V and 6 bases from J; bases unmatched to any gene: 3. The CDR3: CASSSRTGNEQFF. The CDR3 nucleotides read TGTGCCAGCAGCTCGCGGACAGGCAATGAGCAGTTCTTC. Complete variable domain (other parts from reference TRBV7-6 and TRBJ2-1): GAGVSQSPRYKVTKRGQDVALRCDPISGHVSLYWYRQALGQGPEFLTYFNYEAQQDKSGLPNDRFSAERPEGSISTLTIQRTEQRDSAMYRCASSSRTGNEQFFGPGTRLTVL.

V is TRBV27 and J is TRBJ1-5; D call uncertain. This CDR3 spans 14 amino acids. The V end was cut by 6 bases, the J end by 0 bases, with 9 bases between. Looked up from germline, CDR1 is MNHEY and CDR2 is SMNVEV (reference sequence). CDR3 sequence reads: CASSRSDSNQPQHF. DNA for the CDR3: TGTGCCAGCAGCCGTAGCGATAGCAATCAGCCCCAGCATTTT.

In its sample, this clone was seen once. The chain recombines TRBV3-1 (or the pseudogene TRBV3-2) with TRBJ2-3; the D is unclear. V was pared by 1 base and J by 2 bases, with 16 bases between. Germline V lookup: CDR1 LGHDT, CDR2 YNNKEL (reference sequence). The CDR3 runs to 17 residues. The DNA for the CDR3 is TGTGCCAGCAGCCAAGCTTTGCACACCTTATACACAGATACGCAGTATTTT. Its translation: CASSQALHTLYTDTQYF.

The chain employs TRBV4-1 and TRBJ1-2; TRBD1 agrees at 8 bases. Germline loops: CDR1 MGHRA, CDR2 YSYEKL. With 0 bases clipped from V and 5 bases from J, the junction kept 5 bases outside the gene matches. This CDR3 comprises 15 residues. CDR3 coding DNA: TGCGCCAGCAGCCAAGATAGCCAGGGGGCATATGGCTACACCTTC. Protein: CASSQDSQGAYGYTF.

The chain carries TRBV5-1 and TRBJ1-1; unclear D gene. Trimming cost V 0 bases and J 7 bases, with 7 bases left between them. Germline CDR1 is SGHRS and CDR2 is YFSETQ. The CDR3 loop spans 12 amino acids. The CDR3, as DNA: TGCGCCAGCAGCTTGGACTTAATTGAAGCTTTCTTT. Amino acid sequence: CASSLDLIEAFF.

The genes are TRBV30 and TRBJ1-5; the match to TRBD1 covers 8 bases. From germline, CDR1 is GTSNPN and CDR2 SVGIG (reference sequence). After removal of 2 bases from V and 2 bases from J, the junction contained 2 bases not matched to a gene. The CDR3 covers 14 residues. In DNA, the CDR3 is TGTGCCTGGAGTCCGGGACAGGGCAATCAGCCCCAGCATTTT. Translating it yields CAWSPGQGNQPQHF.

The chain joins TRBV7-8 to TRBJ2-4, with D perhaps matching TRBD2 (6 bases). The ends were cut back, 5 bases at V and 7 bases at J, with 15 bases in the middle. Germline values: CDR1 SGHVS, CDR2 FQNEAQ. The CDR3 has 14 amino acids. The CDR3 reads CASSPPGLANIQYF. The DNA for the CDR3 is TGTGCCAGCAGCCCTCCGGGACTCGCTAACATTCAGTACTTC.

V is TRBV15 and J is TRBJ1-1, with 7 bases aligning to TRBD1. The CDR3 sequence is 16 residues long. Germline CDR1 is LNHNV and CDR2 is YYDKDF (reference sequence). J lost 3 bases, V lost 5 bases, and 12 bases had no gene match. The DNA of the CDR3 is TGTGCCACCAGCCGATGGGATCAAACAGGGGACACTGAAGCTTTCTTT. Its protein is CATSRWDQTGDTEAFF.